This TCR beta chain was profiled in a study of shared clonotypes between healthy human individuals. Sequencing used immunoSEQ multiplex PCR; TCRdb keeps in-frame clones, though not all of them. The sample has approximately 1.1 million clones; 70% to 80% are singletons. Sequenced sample: memory CD4+ T cells from PBMCs. Subset of the sample: CD45RA-negative fraction. This TCR derives from a man aged 18 to 30 in good health. Some clones in this sample may be carry-over from other donors' samples.

As DNA, the CDR3 is TGTGCCAGCCGGGACAGGGCAATTCGTCAGCCCCAGCATTTT. Amino acid sequence: CASRDRAIRQPQHF. The gene calls are TRBV6-1 and TRBJ1-5; 9 bases match TRBD1. Trimming took 8 bases from V and 6 from J; bases not matched to a gene: 8. Germline loops: CDR1 MNHNS, CDR2 SASEGT. This CDR3 has 14 amino acids.